This T cell receptor beta chain is drawn from a study of cytomegalovirus exposure and HLA in healthy donors. 60 Vbeta and 13 Jbeta primers were used in PCR. TCRdb's copy holds only in-frame clones and misses some; the assay was immunoSEQ multiplex PCR. The data hold more than 200,000 clones, with about 85% observed a single time. To note about this clone: Antigen specificity is unknown.

Study results and caveats: Sequencing likely produced, as an artifact, a cluster of highly shared sequence variants. A later analysis associated 15,000 to 20,000 TCR beta sequences with HLA alleles at a 0.05 false discovery rate. In most subjects, TCR beta sequences reportedly gave accurate predictions of HLA-A and HLA-B alleles.

This CDR3 comprises 20 residues. V lost 7 bases to trimming and J lost 5 bases; unmatched junction nucleotides: 26. Germline loops: CDR1 LNHDA, CDR2 SQIVND (reference sequence). Donors likely had unrecorded immune exposures despite being nominally healthy when sampled. The chain couples TRBV19 to TRBJ1-5, with 7 bases identical to TRBD1. This receptor was obtained from a human donor in good health. Specimen: PBMCs. CDR3 residues: CASKGEEGAVTDLIHQPQHF. CDR3 bases: TGTGCCAGTAAAGGAGAAGAGGGGGCGGTGACGGACCTGATCCATCAGCCCCAGCATTTT.